This TCR beta chain was retrieved from a study of cytomegalovirus exposure and HLA in healthy donors. Findings and caveats of the study: Across donors, presence/absence analyses took sequencing depth to be roughly uniform. TCR beta sequences numbering some 17,000 were associated with HLA alleles at 0.05 false discovery rate in a later analysis. Later analysis suggested most CMV-associated TCR beta chains were HLA-restricted.

PCR was performed using 60 Vbeta and 13 Jbeta primers. Per the study methods: Counted up in a later analysis, unique TCR beta chains came to some 75 million, with around 12 million shared. Clones were read by immunoSEQ multiplex PCR, and TCRdb kept only the in-frame ones, dropping some. The V and J calls and clone size are taken from that table; D and trimming were inferred from the DNA. The sample lists around 150,000 clones; 80% were seen once. Remarks on this clone: What it binds is not known.

Germline CDR1 and CDR2: MDHEN and SYDVKM. V was pared by 5 bases and J by 3 bases, with 14 bases between. This CDR3 is 15 amino acids long. This sequence originates from a middle-aged woman in good health and CMV-seronegative. Specimen: PBMCs. The J gene is TRBJ1-5, the V gene TRBV28; D call uncertain. CDR3: CASSPHVGDNQPQHF. CDR3 sequence (DNA): TGTGCCAGCAGTCCACACGTAGGAGACAATCAGCCCCAGCATTTT.